The entry that follows covers one TCR beta chain sequence. What it binds is not known. Sequencing ends 3 residues short of the CDR3 end; the germline J gene provides the rest. The J segment lost 1 base and the V segment lost 3 bases, leaving 7 bases of the junction unmatched. CDR1 is SGHVS and CDR2 is FNYEAQ in the germline V gene. The CDR3 consists of 16 residues. The repertoire was sequenced with immunoSEQ multiplex PCR; TCRdb's copy has only in-frame clones and lacks some. Listed are around 22,000 clones; roughly an eighth falls within the top ten. The data stem from a study of T cells in women clearing cervical HPV infection. Study-wide background: Controls were women whose single incident HPV16 infection cleared within 12 months without precancer or cancer.

Findings and limits, study-wide: TRBV6-7 abundance was lower in cases than controls (around 0.11% versus 0.15%).

This chain uses TRBV7-6 with TRBJ2-3; 7 bases agree with TRBD1. Sample: blood buffy coat. This sequence was found in a woman aged 18-70 years with a cervical HPV16 infection that either progressed to CIN3+ or cleared (not recorded which). CDR3 sequence reads: CASSLWGQPGTDTQYF. Partial CDR3 DNA: TGTGCCAGCAGCTTGTGGGGACAGCCGGGCACAGATACG. The full variable domain, its missing parts supplied by reference TRBV7-6 and TRBJ2-3, is GAGVSQSPRYKVTKRGQDVALRCDPISGHVSLYWYRQALGQGPEFLTYFNYEAQQDKSGLPNDRFSAERPEGSISTLTIQRTEQRDSAMYRCASSLWGQPGTDTQYFGPGTRLTVL.